The T cell receptor (beta chain) described here comes from a study of early T cells in non-severe SARS-CoV-2 infection. V gave up 3 bases and J gave up 1 base, with 8 bases separating them. This CDR3 comprises 15 residues. The V gene's germline CDR1 is SGHDT and CDR2 YYEEEE. TCRdb analysed the 5' RACE reads with MiXCR anew, one entry per CDR3 protein. Among about 67,000 distinct CDR3 sequences listed, about a tenth were seen once. J is TRBJ2-6 and V is TRBV5-6, with D tentatively TRBD1 or TRBD2 (5 bases each). The sequenced sample was whole blood, obtained at baseline. The sequence was collected from an adult who was a healthcare worker with PCR-confirmed SARS-CoV-2 infection or an uninfected control (not recorded which). The CDR3 coding sequence is TGTGCCAGCAGCTGGGGGATGTCTGGGGCCAACGTCCTGACTTTC. Translation: CASSWGMSGANVLTF.